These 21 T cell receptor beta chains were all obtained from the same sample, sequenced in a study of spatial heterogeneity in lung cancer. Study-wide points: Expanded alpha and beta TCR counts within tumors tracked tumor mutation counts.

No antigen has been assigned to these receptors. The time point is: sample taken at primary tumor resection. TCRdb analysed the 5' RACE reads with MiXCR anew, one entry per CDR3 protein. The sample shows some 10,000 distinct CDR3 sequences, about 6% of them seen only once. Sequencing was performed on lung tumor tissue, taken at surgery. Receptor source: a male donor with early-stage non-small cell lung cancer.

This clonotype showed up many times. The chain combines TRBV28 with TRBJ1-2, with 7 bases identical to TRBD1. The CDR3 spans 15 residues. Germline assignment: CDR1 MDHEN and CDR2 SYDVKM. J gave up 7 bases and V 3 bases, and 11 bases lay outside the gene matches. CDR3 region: CASSLSRGLSGGYTF. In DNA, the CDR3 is TGTGCCAGCAGTTTGAGTAGGGGGCTTAGCGGTGGCTACACCTTC.

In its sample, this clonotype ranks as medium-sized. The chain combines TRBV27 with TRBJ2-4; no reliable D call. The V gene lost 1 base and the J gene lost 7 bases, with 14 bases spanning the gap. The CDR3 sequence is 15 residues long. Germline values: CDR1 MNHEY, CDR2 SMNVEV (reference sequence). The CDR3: CASSLFYPSQNIQYF. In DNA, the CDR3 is TGTGCCAGCAGTTTATTCTACCCGAGCCAGAACATTCAGTACTTC.

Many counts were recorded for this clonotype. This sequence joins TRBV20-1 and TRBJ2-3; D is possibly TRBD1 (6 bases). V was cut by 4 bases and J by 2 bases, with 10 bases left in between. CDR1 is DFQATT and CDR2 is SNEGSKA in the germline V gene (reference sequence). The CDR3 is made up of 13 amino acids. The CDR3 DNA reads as TGCAGTGCTACGCCAGGGGTCACAGATACGCAGTATTTT. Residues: CSATPGVTDTQYF.

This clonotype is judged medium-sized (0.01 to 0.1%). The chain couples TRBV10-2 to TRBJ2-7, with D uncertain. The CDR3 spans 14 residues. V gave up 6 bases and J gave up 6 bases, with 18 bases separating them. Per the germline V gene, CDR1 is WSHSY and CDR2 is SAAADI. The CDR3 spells CASSFLTFFSEQYV. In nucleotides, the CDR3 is TGCGCCAGCAGCTTCCTTACCTTCTTTTCCGAGCAGTACGTC.

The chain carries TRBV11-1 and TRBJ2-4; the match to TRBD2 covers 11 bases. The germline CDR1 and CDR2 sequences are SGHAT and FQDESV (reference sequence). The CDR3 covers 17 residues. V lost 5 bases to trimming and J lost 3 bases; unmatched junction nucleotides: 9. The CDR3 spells CASSPMGTSGYKNIQYF. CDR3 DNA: TGTGCCAGCAGCCCAATGGGGACTAGCGGATACAAAAACATTCAGTACTTC.

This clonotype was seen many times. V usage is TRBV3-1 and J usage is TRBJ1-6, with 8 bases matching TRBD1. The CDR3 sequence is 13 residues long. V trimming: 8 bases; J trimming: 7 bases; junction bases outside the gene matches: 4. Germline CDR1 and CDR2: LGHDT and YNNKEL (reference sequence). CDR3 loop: CASGQGRNSPLHF. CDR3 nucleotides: TGTGCCAGCGGACAGGGCCGCAATTCACCCCTCCACTTT.

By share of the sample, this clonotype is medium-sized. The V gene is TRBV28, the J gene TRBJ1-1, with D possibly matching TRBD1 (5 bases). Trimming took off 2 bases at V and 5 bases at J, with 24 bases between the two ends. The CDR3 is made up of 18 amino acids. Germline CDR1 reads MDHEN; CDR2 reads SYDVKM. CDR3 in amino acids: CASSLPSLGTNAVTEAFF. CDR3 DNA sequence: TGTGCCAGCAGTTTACCTTCTTTAGGGACGAATGCAGTAACTGAAGCTTTCTTT.

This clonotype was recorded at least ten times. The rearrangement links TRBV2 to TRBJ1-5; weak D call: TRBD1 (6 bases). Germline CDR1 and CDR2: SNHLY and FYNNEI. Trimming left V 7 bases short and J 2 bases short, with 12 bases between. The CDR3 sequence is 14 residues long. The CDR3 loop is CASKSGDGNQPQHF. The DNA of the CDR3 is TGTGCCAGCAAATCAGGGGATGGCAATCAGCCCCAGCATTTT.

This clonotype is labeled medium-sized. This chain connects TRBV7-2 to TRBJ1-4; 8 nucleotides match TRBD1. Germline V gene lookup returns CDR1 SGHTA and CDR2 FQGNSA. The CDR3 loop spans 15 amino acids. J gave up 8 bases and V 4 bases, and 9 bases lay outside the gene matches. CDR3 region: CASSSYSGTGEKLFF. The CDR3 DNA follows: TGTGCCAGCAGCTCCTACTCCGGGACAGGAGAAAAACTGTTTTTT.

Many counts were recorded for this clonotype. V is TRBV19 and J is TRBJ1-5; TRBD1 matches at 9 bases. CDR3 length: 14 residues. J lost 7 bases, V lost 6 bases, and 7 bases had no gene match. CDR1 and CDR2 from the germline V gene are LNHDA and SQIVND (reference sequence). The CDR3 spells CASRDRGIGQPQHF. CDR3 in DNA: TGTGCCAGTAGGGACAGGGGCATTGGGCAGCCCCAGCATTTT. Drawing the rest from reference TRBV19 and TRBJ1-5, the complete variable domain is DGGITQSPKYLFRKEGQNVTLSCEQNLNHDAMYWYRQDPGQGLRLIYYSQIVNDFQKGDIAEGYSVSREKKESFPLTVTSAQKNPTAFYLCASRDRGIGQPQHFGDGTRLSIL.

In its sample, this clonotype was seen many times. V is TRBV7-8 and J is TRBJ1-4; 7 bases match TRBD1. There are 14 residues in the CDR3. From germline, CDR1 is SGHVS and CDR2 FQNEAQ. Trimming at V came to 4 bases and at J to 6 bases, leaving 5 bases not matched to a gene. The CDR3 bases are TGTGCCAGCAGCTCGGGACAGCACCATGAAAAACTGTTTTTT. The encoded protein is CASSSGQHHEKLFF.

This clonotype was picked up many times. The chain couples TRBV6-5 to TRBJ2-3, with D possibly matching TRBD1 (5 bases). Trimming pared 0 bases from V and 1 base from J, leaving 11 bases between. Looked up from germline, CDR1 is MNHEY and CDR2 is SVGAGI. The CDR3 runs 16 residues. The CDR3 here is CASSYSTVSGTDTQYF. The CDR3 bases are TGTGCCAGCAGTTACTCGACAGTTTCTGGCACAGATACGCAGTATTTT.

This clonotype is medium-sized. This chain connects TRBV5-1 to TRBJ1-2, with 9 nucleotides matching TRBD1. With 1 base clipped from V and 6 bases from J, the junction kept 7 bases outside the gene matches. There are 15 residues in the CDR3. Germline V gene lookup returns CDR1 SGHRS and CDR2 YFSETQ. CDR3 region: CASSLTRQGGDGYTF. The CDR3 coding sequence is TGCGCCAGCAGCTTGACTCGACAGGGGGGAGATGGCTACACCTTC.

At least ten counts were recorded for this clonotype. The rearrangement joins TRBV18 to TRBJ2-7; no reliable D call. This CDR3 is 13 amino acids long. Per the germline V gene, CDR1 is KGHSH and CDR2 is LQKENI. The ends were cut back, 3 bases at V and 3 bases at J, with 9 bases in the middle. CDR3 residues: CASSPNTDYEQYF. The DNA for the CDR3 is TGTGCCAGCTCACCGAACACGGACTACGAGCAGTACTTC. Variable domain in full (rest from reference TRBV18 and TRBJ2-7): NAGVMQNPRHLVRRRGQEARLRCSPMKGHSHVYWYRQLPEEGLKFMVYLQKENIIDESGMPKERFSAEFPKEGPSILRIQQVVRGDSAAYFCASSPNTDYEQYFGPGTRLTVT.

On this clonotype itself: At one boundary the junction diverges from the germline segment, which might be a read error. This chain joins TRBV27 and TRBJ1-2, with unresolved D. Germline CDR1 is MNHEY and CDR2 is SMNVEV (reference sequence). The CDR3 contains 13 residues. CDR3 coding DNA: TGTGCCAACAGTTTAAACGCCGTCTATGGATACACCTTC. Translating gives CANSLNAVYGYTF.

CDR3 residues: CASSRDSYEQYF. Written as DNA, the CDR3 is TGTGCCAGCAGTCGGGACAGCTACGAGCAGTACTTC. The chain is built from TRBV12-3 or TRBV12-4 and TRBJ2-7; TRBD1 matches at 7 bases. V gave up 5 bases and J gave up 3 bases; unmatched junction bases: 1. The CDR3 is 12 residues long.

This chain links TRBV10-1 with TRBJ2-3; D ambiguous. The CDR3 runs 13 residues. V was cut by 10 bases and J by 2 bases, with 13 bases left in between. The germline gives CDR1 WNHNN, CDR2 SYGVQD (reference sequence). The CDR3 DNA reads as TGCGCCACCGCTACCGGCTCCACAGATACGCAGTATTTT. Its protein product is CATATGSTDTQYF.

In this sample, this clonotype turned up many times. The CDR3: CASSKWDTSYEQYF. The CDR3 bases are TGTGCCAGCAGTAAGTGGGACACCTCCTACGAGCAGTACTTC. The chain carries TRBV6-1 and TRBJ2-7; perhaps TRBD1 as D (6 bases). Trimming removed 5 bases at V and 0 bases at J, with 11 bases between. CDR3 length equals 14 residues. Germline V CDR1 and CDR2: MNHNS, SASEGT.

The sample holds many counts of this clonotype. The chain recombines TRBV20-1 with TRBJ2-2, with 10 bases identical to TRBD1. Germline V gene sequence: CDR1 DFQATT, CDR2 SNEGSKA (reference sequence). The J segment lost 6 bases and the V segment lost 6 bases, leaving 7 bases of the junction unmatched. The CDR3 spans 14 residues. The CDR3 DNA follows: TGCAGTGCCCAGCGACAGGGGGCGGCCGGGGAGCTGTTTTTT. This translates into CSAQRQGAAGELFF.

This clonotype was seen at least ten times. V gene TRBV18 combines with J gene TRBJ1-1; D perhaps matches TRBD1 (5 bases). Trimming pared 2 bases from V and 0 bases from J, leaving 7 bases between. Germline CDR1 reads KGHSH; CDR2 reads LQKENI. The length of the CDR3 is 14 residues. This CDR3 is CASSPGGMNTEAFF. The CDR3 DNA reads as TGTGCCAGCTCACCAGGGGGGATGAACACTGAAGCTTTCTTT. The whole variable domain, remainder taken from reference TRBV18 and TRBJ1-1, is NAGVMQNPRHLVRRRGQEARLRCSPMKGHSHVYWYRQLPEEGLKFMVYLQKENIIDESGMPKERFSAEFPKEGPSILRIQQVVRGDSAAYFCASSPGGMNTEAFFGQGTRLTVV.

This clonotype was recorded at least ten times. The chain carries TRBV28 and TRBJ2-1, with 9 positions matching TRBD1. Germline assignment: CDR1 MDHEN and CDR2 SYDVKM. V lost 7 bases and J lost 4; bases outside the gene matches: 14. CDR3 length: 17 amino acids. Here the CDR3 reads CASTGQGMTVGYNEQFF. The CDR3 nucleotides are TGTGCCAGCACGGGACAGGGTATGACGGTTGGGTACAATGAGCAGTTCTTC.